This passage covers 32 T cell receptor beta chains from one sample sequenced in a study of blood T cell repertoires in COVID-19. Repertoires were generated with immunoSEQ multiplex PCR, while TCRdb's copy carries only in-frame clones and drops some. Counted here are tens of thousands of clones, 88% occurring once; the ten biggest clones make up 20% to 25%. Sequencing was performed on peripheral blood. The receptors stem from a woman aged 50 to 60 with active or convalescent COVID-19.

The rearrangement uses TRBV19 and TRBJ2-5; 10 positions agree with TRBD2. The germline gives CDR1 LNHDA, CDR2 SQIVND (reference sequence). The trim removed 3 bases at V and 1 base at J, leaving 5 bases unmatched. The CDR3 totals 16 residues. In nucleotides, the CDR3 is TGTGCCAGTAGTATTGGGGCTAGCGGGAGCCAAGAGACCCAGTACTTC. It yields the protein CASSIGASGSQETQYF.

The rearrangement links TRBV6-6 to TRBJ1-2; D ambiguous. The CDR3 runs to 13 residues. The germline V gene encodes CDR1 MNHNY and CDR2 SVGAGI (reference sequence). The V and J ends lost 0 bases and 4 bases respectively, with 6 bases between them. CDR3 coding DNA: TGTGCCAGCAGTTACTCGGCAGGCTATGGCTACACCTTC. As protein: CASSYSAGYGYTF.

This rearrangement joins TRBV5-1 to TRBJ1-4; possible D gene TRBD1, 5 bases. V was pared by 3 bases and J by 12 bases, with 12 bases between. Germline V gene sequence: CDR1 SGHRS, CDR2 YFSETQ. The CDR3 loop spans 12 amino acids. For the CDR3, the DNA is TGCGCCAGCAGCTCCAGGGCGACGGAACTGTTTTTT. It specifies CASSSRATELFF.

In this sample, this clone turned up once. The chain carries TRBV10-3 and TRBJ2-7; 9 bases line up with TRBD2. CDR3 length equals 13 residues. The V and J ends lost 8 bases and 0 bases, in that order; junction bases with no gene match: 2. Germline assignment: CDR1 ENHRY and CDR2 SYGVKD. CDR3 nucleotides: TGTGCCATCGCTAGCGGGGACTCCTACGAGCAGTACTTC. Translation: CAIASGDSYEQYF.

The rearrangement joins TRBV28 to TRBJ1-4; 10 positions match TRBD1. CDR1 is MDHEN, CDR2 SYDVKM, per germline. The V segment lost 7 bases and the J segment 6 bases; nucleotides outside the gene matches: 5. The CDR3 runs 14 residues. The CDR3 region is CASTVTGGDEKLFF. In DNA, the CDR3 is TGTGCCAGCACCGTGACAGGGGGCGATGAAAAACTGTTTTTT.

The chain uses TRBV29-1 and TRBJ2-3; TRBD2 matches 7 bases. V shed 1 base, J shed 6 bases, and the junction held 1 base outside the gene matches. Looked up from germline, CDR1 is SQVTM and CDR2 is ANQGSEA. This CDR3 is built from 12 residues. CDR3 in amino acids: CSVEGGGDTQYF. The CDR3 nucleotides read TGCAGCGTTGAAGGGGGAGGGGATACGCAGTATTTT.

The CDR3 is CASSEGTGGRQPQHF. As DNA, the CDR3 is TGTGCCAGCAGTGAGGGGACAGGGGGCCGTCAGCCCCAGCATTTT. This chain uses TRBV6-1 with TRBJ1-5; TRBD1 aligns across 12 bases. This CDR3 has 15 residues. Germline V gene data show CDR1 as MNHNS and CDR2 as SASEGT. The V and J ends lost 3 bases and 6 bases, in that order; junction bases with no gene match: 3.

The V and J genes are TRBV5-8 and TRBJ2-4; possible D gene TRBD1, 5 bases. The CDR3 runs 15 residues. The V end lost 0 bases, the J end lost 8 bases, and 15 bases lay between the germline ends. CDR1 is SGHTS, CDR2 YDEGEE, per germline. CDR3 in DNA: TGTGCCAGCAGCTTGGGCGCAGGGATTTTGGACATTCAGTACTTC. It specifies CASSLGAGILDIQYF.

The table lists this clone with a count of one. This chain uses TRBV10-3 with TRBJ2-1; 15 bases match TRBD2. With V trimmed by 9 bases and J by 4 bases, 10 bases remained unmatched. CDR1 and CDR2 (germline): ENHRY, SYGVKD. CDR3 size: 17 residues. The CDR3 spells CAITPGLAGGGYNEQFF. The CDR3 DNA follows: TGTGCCATTACCCCGGGACTAGCGGGAGGTGGGTACAATGAGCAGTTCTTC.

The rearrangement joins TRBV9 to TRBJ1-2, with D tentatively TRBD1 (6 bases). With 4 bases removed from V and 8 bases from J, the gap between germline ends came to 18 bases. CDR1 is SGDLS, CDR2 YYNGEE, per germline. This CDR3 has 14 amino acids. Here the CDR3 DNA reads TGTGCCAGCAGCCAAGGGGGTGGTGGTGGAGGCTACACCTTC. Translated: CASSQGGGGGGYTF.

CDR3 coding DNA: TGTGCCAGCAGTGAAGAGACTAGCGGGTATAGCTCCTACAATGAGCAGTTCTTC. Translating it yields CASSEETSGYSSYNEQFF. V usage is TRBV2 and J usage is TRBJ2-1; 10 positions agree with TRBD2. This CDR3 region has 18 residues. Germline CDR1 and CDR2: SNHLY and FYNNEI. The V segment lost 1 base and the J segment 0 bases; nucleotides outside the gene matches: 6.

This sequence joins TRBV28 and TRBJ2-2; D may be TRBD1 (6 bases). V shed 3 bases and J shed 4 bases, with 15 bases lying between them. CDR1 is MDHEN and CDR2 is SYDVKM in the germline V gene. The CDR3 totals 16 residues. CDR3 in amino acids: CASSFLDRMVTGELFF. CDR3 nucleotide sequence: TGTGCCAGCAGTTTCCTGGACAGAATGGTCACCGGGGAGCTGTTTTTT.

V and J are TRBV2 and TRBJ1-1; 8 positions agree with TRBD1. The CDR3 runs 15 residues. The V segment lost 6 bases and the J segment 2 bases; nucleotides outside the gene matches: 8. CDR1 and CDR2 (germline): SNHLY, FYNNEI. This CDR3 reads CASSRRGLDNTEAFF. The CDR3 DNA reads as TGTGCCAGCAGCCGCAGGGGGCTCGACAACACTGAAGCTTTCTTT.

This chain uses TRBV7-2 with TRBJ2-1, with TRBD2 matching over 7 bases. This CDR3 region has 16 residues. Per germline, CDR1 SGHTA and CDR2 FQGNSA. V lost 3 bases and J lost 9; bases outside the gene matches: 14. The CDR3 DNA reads TGTGCCAGCAGCTTCACCCGGACTAGTGGGAGAGTTGAGCAGTTCTTC. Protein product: CASSFTRTSGRVEQFF.

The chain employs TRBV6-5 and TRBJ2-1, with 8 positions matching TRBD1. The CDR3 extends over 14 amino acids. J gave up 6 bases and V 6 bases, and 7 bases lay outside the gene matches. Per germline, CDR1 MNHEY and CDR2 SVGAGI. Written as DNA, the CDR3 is TGTGCCAGCAGGGGCAGGGGGCTGGGCAATGAGCAGTTCTTC. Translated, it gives CASRGRGLGNEQFF.

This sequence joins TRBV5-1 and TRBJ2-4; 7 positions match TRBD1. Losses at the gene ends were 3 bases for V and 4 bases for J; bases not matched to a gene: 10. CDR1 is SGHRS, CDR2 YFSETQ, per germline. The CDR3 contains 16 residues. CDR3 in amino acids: CASSYLTGDEKNIQYF. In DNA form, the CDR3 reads TGCGCCAGCAGCTATCTAACAGGGGATGAAAAAAACATTCAGTACTTC.

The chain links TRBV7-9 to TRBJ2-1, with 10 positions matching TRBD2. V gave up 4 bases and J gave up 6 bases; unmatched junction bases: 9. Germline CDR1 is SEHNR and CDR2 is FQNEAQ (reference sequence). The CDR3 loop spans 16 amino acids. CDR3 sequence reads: CASSYRAGGRSNEQFF. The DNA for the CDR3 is TGTGCCAGCAGCTATCGAGCGGGAGGGCGATCCAATGAGCAGTTCTTC.

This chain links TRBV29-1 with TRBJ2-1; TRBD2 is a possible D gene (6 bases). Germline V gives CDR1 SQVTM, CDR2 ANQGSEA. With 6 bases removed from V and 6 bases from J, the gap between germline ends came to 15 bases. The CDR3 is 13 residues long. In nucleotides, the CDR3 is TGCAGCGTGTATGGCCGGGAGTTCAATGAGCAGTTCTTC. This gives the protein CSVYGREFNEQFF.

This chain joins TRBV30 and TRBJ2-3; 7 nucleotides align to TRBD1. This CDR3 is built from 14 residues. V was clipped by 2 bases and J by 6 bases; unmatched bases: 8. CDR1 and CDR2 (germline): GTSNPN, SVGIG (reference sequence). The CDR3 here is CAWSRTGSMDTQYF. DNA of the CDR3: TGTGCCTGGAGTCGGACAGGTTCAATGGATACGCAGTATTTT.

The CDR3 protein is CASSQGLGTGYYEQYF. The CDR3 DNA is TGTGCCAGCAGCCAGGGACTGGGGACAGGGTACTACGAGCAGTACTTC. This chain joins TRBV14 and TRBJ2-7, with 9 bases identical to TRBD1. CDR1 SGHDN and CDR2 FVKESK come from the germline V gene. The CDR3 consists of 16 residues. After removal of 3 bases from V and 3 bases from J, the junction contained 9 bases not matched to a gene.

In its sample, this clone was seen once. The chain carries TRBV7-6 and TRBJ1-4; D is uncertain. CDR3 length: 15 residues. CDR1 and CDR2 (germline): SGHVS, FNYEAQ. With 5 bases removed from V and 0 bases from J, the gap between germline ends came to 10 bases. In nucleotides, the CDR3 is TGTGCCAGCAGCCTTGGGAGGACAACTAATGAAAAACTGTTTTTT. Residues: CASSLGRTTNEKLFF.

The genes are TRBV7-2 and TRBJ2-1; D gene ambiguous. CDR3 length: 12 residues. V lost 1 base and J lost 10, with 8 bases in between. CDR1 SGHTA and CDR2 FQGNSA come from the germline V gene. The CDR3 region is CASSLVAPEQFF. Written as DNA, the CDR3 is TGTGCCAGCAGCTTAGTTGCGCCGGAGCAGTTCTTC.

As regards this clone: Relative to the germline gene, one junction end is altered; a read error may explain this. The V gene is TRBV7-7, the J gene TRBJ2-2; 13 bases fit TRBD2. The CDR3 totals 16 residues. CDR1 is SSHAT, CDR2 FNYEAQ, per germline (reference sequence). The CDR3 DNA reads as TGTGCTAGCAGTCTGGGACTAGCGGGAAGCACCGGGGAGCTGTTTTTT. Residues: CASSLGLAGSTGELFF. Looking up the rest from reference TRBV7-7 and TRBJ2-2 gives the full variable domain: GAGVSQSPRYKVTKRGQDVTLRCDPISSHATLYWYQQALGQGPEFLTYFNYEAQPDKSGLPSDRFSAERPEGSISTLTIQRTEQRDSAMYRCASSLGLAGSTGELFFGEGSRLTVL.

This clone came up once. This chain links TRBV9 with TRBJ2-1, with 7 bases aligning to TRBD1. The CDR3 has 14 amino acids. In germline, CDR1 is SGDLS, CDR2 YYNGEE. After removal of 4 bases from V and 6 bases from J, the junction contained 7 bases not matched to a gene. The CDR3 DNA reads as TGTGCCAGCAGCTTACAGGGGATCGGCAATGAGCAGTTCTTC. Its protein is CASSLQGIGNEQFF.

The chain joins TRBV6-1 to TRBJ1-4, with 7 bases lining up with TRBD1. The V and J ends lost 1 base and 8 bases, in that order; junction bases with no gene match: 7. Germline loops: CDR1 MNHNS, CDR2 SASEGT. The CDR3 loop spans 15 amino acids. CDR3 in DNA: TGTGCCAGCAGTGAAGTGAAGGGGGCGCAGGAAAAACTGTTTTTT. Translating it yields CASSEVKGAQEKLFF.

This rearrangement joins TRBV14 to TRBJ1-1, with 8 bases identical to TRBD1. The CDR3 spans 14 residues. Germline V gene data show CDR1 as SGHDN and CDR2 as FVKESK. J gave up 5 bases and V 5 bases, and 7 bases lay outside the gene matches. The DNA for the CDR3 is TGTGCCAGCAGCTCGCGGACAGGGACAACTGAAGCTTTCTTT. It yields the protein CASSSRTGTTEAFF.

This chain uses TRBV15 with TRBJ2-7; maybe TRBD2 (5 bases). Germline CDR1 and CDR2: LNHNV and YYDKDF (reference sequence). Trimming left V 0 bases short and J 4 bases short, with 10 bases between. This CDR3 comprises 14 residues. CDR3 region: CATSRDLGGYEQYF. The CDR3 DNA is TGTGCCACCAGCAGAGATCTAGGCGGGTACGAGCAGTACTTC.

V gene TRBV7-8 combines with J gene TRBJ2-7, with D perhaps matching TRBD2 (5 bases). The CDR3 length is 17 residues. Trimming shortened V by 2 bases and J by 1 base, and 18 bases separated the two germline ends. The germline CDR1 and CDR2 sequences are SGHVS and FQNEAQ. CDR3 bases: TGTGCCAGCAGCTTATTGGGTCAGACGTGGAGGTCCTACGAGCAGTACTTC. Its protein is CASSLLGQTWRSYEQYF.

The CDR3 region is CASSLGLAAYEQYF. For the CDR3, the DNA is TGTGCCAGCAGCCTAGGACTAGCGGCCTACGAGCAGTACTTC. The chain carries TRBV6-6 and TRBJ2-7; 10 positions match TRBD2. Looked up from germline, CDR1 is MNHNY and CDR2 is SVGAGI (reference sequence). The CDR3 is made up of 14 amino acids. V was clipped by 6 bases and J by 2 bases; unmatched bases: 4.

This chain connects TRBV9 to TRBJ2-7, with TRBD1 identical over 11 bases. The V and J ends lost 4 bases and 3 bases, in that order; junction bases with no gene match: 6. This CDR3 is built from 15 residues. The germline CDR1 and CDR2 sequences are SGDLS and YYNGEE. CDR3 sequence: CASSLGTGGLYEQYF. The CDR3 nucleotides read TGTGCCAGCAGCCTGGGGACAGGGGGACTCTACGAGCAGTACTTC.

The chain's CDR3 is CASSLGPWMGTSGTYEQYF. CDR3 sequence (DNA): TGTGCCAGCAGCTTAGGACCTTGGATGGGGACTAGCGGGACCTACGAGCAGTACTTC. V gene TRBV7-6 combines with J gene TRBJ2-7; 13 bases agree with TRBD2. The J segment lost 2 bases and the V segment lost 1 base, leaving 11 bases of the junction unmatched. This CDR3 comprises 19 residues. CDR1 and CDR2 (germline): SGHVS, FNYEAQ.

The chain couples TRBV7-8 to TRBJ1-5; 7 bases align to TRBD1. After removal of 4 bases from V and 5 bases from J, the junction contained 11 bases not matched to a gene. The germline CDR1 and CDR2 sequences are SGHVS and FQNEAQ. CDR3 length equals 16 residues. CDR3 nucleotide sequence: TGTGCCAGCAGCTCAGCGGGGGACAGAGCTCATCAGCCCCAGCATTTT. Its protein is CASSSAGDRAHQPQHF.